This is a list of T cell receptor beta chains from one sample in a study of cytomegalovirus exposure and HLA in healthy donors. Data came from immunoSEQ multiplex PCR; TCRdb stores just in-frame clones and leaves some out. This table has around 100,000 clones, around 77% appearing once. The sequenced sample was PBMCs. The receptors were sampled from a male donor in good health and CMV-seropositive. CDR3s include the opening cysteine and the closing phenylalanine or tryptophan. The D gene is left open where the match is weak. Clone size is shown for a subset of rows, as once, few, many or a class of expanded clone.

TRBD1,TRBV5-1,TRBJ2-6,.,CASSRAGQGAAPSGANVLTF,TGCGCCAGCAGCCGAGCTGGACAGGGGGCTGCCCCATCTGGGGCCAACGTCCTGACTTTC
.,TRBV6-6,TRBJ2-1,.,CASKAGASYNEQFF,TGTGCCAGCAAAGCGGGCGCCTCCTACAATGAGCAGTTCTTC
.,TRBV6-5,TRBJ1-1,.,CASSRTANMNTEAFF,TGTGCCAGCAGCCGGACAGCAAACATGAACACTGAAGCTTTCTTT
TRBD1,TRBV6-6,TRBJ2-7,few,CASSRQGGAYEQYF,TGTGCCAGCAGCCGACAGGGGGGGGCCTACGAGCAGTACTTC
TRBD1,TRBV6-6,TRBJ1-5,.,CASMDRGNQPQHF,TGTGCCAGTATGGACAGGGGGAATCAGCCCCAGCATTTT
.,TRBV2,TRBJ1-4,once,CASRDKDKWEKLFF,TGTGCCAGCAGGGATAAGGACAAGTGGGAAAAACTGTTTTTT
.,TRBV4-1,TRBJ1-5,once,CASSQDLQGGQPQHF,TGCGCCAGCAGCCAAGATTTGCAGGGAGGTCAGCCCCAGCATTTT
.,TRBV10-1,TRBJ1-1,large,CASNGLGTEAFF,TGCGCCAGCAATGGGCTGGGCACTGAAGCTTTCTTT
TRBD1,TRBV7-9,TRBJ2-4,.,CASSLGDRVKNIQYF,TGTGCCAGCAGCCTAGGGGACAGGGTAAAAAACATTCAGTACTTC
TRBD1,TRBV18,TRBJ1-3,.,CASSPKMDRGTGNTIYF,TGTGCCAGCTCACCAAAGATGGACAGGGGTACTGGAAACACCATATATTTT
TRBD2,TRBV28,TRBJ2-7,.,CASRASGTYEQYF,TGTGCCAGCAGGGCTAGCGGGACCTACGAGCAGTACTTC
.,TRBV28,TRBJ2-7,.,CASSQPSTGKQYF,TGTGCCAGCAGCCAACCTAGTACGGGGAAGCAGTACTTC
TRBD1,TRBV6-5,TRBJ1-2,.,CASSYSGQGGYGYTF,TGTGCCAGCAGTTATTCAGGACAGGGCGGCTATGGCTACACCTTC
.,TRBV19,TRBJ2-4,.,CASKSSTGEPYF,TGTGCCAGTAAATCCTCGACAGGAGAGCCCTACTTC
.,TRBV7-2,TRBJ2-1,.,CASSQDQGWNEQFF,TGTGCCAGCAGCCAAGACCAGGGTTGGAATGAGCAGTTCTTC
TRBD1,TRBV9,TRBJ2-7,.,CASSPGGSYEQYF,TGTGCCAGCAGCCCAGGGGGTAGTTACGAGCAGTACTTC
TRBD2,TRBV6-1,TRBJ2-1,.,CASSNSGSEQFF,TGTGCCAGCAGTAATAGCGGGAGTGAGCAGTTCTTC